This T cell receptor beta chain was found in a study of blood T cell repertoires in COVID-19. Source study methods: Estimation of nucleated cell counts relied on the amplification of reference gene primers. The table came from immunoSEQ multiplex PCR; TCRdb's copy has only in-frame clones and leaves some out. V, J and clone size reflect that table, while D and trimming were determined from the DNA. The repertoire holds roughly 260,000 clones, with 87% as singletons. From germline, CDR1 is SNHLY and CDR2 FYNNEI. The CDR3 runs 18 residues. After removal of 0 bases from V and 5 bases from J, the junction contained 10 bases not matched to a gene.

The chain is built from TRBV2 and TRBJ1-2; 12 positions agree with TRBD1. Sequenced material: PBMCs or T cells enriched from blood (not recorded which). The clonotype was recovered from a woman between 25 and 40 years old with acute COVID-19. CDR3 coding DNA: TGTGCCAGCAGTGAAGCCGGGACAGGGGGCTTTACCCCTTATGGCTACACCTTC. This codes for CASSEAGTGGFTPYGYTF.